This entry features one T cell receptor (beta chain) sequence. The antigen remains unidentified. These data originate in a study of T cell responses to AZD1222 COVID-19 vaccine. Across the whole study: Pooling covered second doses at about 4 or about 12 weeks. Findings and limits, study-wide: In a largely white British group with more females than males, clonal diversity was possibly underestimated. Recipients of AZD1222 seropositive at baseline numbered only 6 or 7.

V was clipped by 0 bases and J by 8 bases; unmatched bases: 4. The CDR3 consists of 14 residues. The V gene's germline CDR1 is SGHNT and CDR2 YYREEE (reference sequence). Assay used: immunoSEQ multiplex PCR; TCRdb lists only in-frame clones, some missing. The sample carries 110,000 to 150,000 clones, more than 90% recorded once. The rearrangement joins TRBV5-4 to TRBJ1-2, with 10 bases lining up with TRBD1. This clonotype was obtained from an adult in good health. The sample consisted of peripheral blood, taken on day 0 of AZD1222 vaccination. CDR3 sequence: CASSLGQGADGYTF. The CDR3, as DNA: TGTGCCAGCAGCTTGGGACAGGGGGCGGACGGCTACACCTTC.